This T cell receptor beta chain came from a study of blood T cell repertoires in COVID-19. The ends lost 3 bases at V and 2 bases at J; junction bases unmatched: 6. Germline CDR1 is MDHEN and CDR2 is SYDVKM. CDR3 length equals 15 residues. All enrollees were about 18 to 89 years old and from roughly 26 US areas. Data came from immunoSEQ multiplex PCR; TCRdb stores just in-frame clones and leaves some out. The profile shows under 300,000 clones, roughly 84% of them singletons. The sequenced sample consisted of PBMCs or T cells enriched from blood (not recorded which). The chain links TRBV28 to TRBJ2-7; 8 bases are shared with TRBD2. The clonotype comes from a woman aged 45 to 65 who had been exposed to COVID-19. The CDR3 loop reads CASSLRGGPAYEQYF. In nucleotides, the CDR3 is TGTGCCAGCAGTTTGCGCGGGGGGCCAGCCTACGAGCAGTACTTC.